This entry lists 24 T cell receptor beta chains sequenced from one sample in a study of cytomegalovirus exposure and HLA in healthy donors. The PCR ran on 60 Vbeta and 13 Jbeta primers. Profiled with immunoSEQ multiplex PCR; TCRdb holds only in-frame clones, not every one. The sample has 100,000 or so clones, approximately 81% seen once. Sequenced sample: PBMCs. These receptors originate from a male donor in good health and CMV-seropositive.

The chain combines TRBV10-3 with TRBJ2-5; 10 bases map to TRBD2. The CDR3 has 17 residues. In germline, CDR1 is ENHRY, CDR2 SYGVKD. Trimming at V came to 0 bases and at J to 2 bases, leaving 6 bases not matched to a gene. The DNA for the CDR3 is TGTGCCATCAGTGAGTCGAAGGCTAGCGGGGGACAAGAGACCCAGTACTTC. Protein: CAISESKASGGQETQYF.

The chain combines TRBV5-6 with TRBJ2-3, with 7 bases identical to TRBD1. The germline gives CDR1 SGHDT, CDR2 YYEEEE. The CDR3 runs to 15 residues. The trim removed 1 base at V and 2 bases at J, leaving 4 bases unmatched. In nucleotides, the CDR3 is TGTGCCAGCAGCTTGTTGGGACAGAACACAGATACGCAGTATTTT. It encodes CASSLLGQNTDTQYF.

This sequence joins TRBV20-1 and TRBJ1-1; D gene ambiguous. Germline-derived CDR1 and CDR2 are DFQATT and SNEGSKA (reference sequence). The CDR3 sequence is 11 residues long. The V and J ends lost 4 bases and 6 bases respectively, with 9 bases between them. As DNA, the CDR3 is TGCAGTGCTACCCTGTCGGCTGAAGCTTTCTTT. Translating it yields CSATLSAEAFF.

The chain links TRBV7-9 to TRBJ2-1; TRBD2 is a possible D gene (5 bases). The CDR3 totals 15 residues. CDR1 SEHNR and CDR2 FQNEAQ come from the germline V gene (reference sequence). Between the trimmed V and J ends, which lost 6 bases and 3 bases, there was a span of 15 bases. As DNA, the CDR3 is TGTGCCAGCAGTACCGAGACGGACTTCTACAATGAGCAGTTCTTC. Protein product: CASSTETDFYNEQFF.

The chain uses TRBV6-4 and TRBJ2-7; possible D gene TRBD1, 6 bases. This CDR3 contains 12 residues. V lost 10 bases, J lost 4 bases, and 14 bases lay in between. Per the germline V gene, CDR1 is MRHNA and CDR2 is SNTAGT. The CDR3 region is CATEDRPYEQYF. The DNA for the CDR3 is TGTGCCACAGAGGACAGACCATACGAGCAGTACTTC.

The chain recombines TRBV27 with TRBJ2-1, with 8 bases fitting TRBD1. The CDR3 covers 18 residues. Germline V CDR1 and CDR2: MNHEY, SMNVEV (reference sequence). Trimming took 1 base from V and 10 from J; bases not matched to a gene: 18. The DNA for the CDR3 is TGTGCCAGCAGTTTATATGCTCCTACCCAGGGGGCGCTTGGGGAGCAGTTCTTC. Translating it yields CASSLYAPTQGALGEQFF.

V usage is TRBV29-1 and J usage is TRBJ2-7; D is possibly TRBD2 (5 bases). V lost 8 bases and J lost 5, with 13 bases in between. This CDR3 is 11 amino acids long. The germline CDR1 and CDR2 sequences are SQVTM and ANQGSEA. The CDR3, as DNA: TGCAGCAGCCTCCGAGGGAACGAGCAGTACTTC. Translated, it gives CSSLRGNEQYF.

The count of this clone is one. The J gene is TRBJ2-1, the V gene TRBV28; 10 bases line up with TRBD1. This CDR3 is 14 amino acids long. Trimming at V came to 1 base and at J to 15 bases, leaving 9 bases not matched to a gene. From germline, CDR1 is MDHEN and CDR2 SYDVKM. Here the CDR3 reads CASSLSDRGLVPFF. In nucleotides, the CDR3 is TGTGCCAGCAGTTTATCCGACAGGGGGCTGGTGCCGTTCTTC.

V is TRBV19 and J is TRBJ1-2; TRBD1 matches 10 bases. The V segment lost 6 bases and the J segment 3 bases; nucleotides outside the gene matches: 1. CDR1 LNHDA and CDR2 SQIVND come from the germline V gene (reference sequence). The CDR3 runs 13 residues. The CDR3 nucleotides are TGTGCCAGTAGGGACAGGGGGGACTATGGCTACACCTTC. Translation: CASRDRGDYGYTF. Full variable domain (rest looked up from reference TRBV19 and TRBJ1-2): DGGITQSPKYLFRKEGQNVTLSCEQNLNHDAMYWYRQDPGQGLRLIYYSQIVNDFQKGDIAEGYSVSREKKESFPLTVTSAQKNPTAFYLCASRDRGDYGYTFGSGTRLTVV.

The CDR3 DNA reads TGCGCCAGCAGCTTGGCCCCAGGGCGCGAGCAGTACTTC. It translates to CASSLAPGREQYF. V is TRBV5-1 and J is TRBJ2-7; weak D call: TRBD1 (5 bases). This CDR3 has 13 residues. The V end lost 0 bases, the J end lost 6 bases, and 10 bases lay between the germline ends. Germline loops: CDR1 SGHRS, CDR2 YFSETQ.

This chain uses TRBV6-4 with TRBJ1-4; D gene unclear. This CDR3 comprises 14 residues. Germline loops: CDR1 MRHNA, CDR2 SNTAGT. Trimming removed 6 bases at V and 5 bases at J, with 13 bases between. CDR3 region: CASRPTAENEKLFF. The CDR3 nucleotides read TGTGCCAGCAGGCCCACGGCGGAGAATGAAAAACTGTTTTTT.

This clone was found a few times. The chain recombines TRBV5-1 with TRBJ1-2; TRBD1 agrees at 9 bases. The junction had 11 bases not matched to a gene; V was cut back by 1 base and J by 4 bases. Looked up from germline, CDR1 is SGHRS and CDR2 is YFSETQ. The CDR3 covers 17 residues. CDR3 in amino acids: CASSLTGTGPSLYGYTF. CDR3 DNA: TGCGCCAGCAGCTTGACCGGGACAGGGCCATCACTCTATGGCTACACCTTC.

V usage is TRBV19 and J usage is TRBJ2-1, with D unclear. Trimming cost V 0 bases and J 0 bases, with 6 bases left between them. There are 15 residues in the CDR3. Germline assignment: CDR1 LNHDA and CDR2 SQIVND (reference sequence). The chain's CDR3 is CASSIDADSYNEQFF. CDR3 nucleotides: TGTGCCAGTAGTATAGATGCGGACTCCTACAATGAGCAGTTCTTC.

The chain combines TRBV6-6 with TRBJ2-5, with a tentative D call TRBD2 (7 bases). The CDR3 sequence is 15 residues long. Trimming cost V 5 bases and J 5 bases, with 18 bases left between them. In germline, CDR1 is MNHNY, CDR2 SVGAGI (reference sequence). The CDR3 loop is CASSTSGGAGETQYF. In DNA form, the CDR3 reads TGTGCCAGCAGTACGAGTGGGGGGGCCGGTGAGACCCAGTACTTC.

About this clone: Other nucleotide sequences from this sample produce the same CDR3. The genes are TRBV10-3 and TRBJ2-7; 7 bases fit TRBD1. J was trimmed by 1 base and V by 6 bases; bases with no gene match: 0. Per germline, CDR1 ENHRY and CDR2 SYGVKD. The CDR3 spans 12 residues. CDR3: CAIRGQSYEQYF. CDR3 coding DNA: TGTGCCATCAGGGGACAGTCCTACGAGCAGTACTTC.

The chain employs TRBV10-3 and TRBJ1-1; 7 bases are a match to TRBD1. V trimming: 3 bases; J trimming: 2 bases; junction bases outside the gene matches: 3. CDR3 length: 14 amino acids. The germline CDR1 and CDR2 sequences are ENHRY and SYGVKD. The CDR3 spells CAISDNRGNTEAFF. In DNA form, the CDR3 reads TGTGCCATCAGTGACAACAGGGGAAACACTGAAGCTTTCTTT.

This clone was seen a handful of times. V and J are TRBV6-5 and TRBJ2-3; a possible D gene is TRBD2 (7 bases). CDR1 and CDR2 from the germline V gene are MNHEY and SVGAGI. V was trimmed by 6 bases and J by 0 bases, leaving 13 bases between them. The CDR3 spans 15 residues. This chain's CDR3 is CASSRGGASTDTQYF. CDR3 bases: TGTGCCAGCAGCCGTGGGGGGGCTAGCACAGATACGCAGTATTTT.

The chain employs TRBV25-1 and TRBJ2-2, with 10 bases matching TRBD1. J lost 4 bases, V lost 5 bases, and 10 bases had no gene match. The CDR3 spans 17 residues. Germline CDR1 MGHDK, CDR2 SYGVNS. CDR3 in DNA: TGTGCCAGCAGTTCAGTGAGGGGACAGGGGAGCACCGGGGAGCTGTTTTTT. This translates into CASSSVRGQGSTGELFF.

This chain connects TRBV5-5 to TRBJ2-3; 7 bases align to TRBD1. CDR3 length equals 14 residues. V trimming: 4 bases; J trimming: 4 bases; junction bases outside the gene matches: 6. From germline, CDR1 is SGHKS and CDR2 YYEKEE (reference sequence). CDR3 DNA sequence: TGTGCCAGCAGCGAATACAGGGGTCCAGATACGCAGTATTTT. It codes for CASSEYRGPDTQYF.

The chain joins TRBV5-1 to TRBJ2-7; TRBD1 is a possible D gene (6 bases). V gave up 4 bases and J gave up 5 bases, with 13 bases separating them. CDR1 is SGHRS and CDR2 is YFSETQ in the germline V gene. CDR3 size: 13 residues. Here the CDR3 DNA reads TGCGCCAGCAGCCCCCTGACAGGAAACGAGCAGTACTTC. Amino acids: CASSPLTGNEQYF. Full variable domain (remainder filled in from reference TRBV5-1 and TRBJ2-7): KAGVTQTPRYLIKTRGQQVTLSCSPISGHRSVSWYQQTPGQGLQFLFEYFSETQRNKGNFPGRFSGRQFSNSRSEMNVSTLELGDSALYLCASSPLTGNEQYFGPGTRLTVT.

The chain carries TRBV6-5 and TRBJ1-2, with D unresolved. Trimming took 5 bases from V and 4 from J, leaving 8 bases between them. CDR1 and CDR2 (germline): MNHEY, SVGAGI. The CDR3 consists of 12 residues. The CDR3 sequence: CASSPDTYGYTF. The CDR3 DNA reads as TGTGCCAGCAGTCCCGACACCTATGGCTACACCTTC.

This clone was counted a single time. Germline is not matched at one junction end, which may reflect a read error. Different DNA sequences within this sample yield the same CDR3. The genes are TRBV2 and TRBJ2-2, with D unresolved. This CDR3 has 14 residues. Germline-derived CDR1 and CDR2 are SNHLY and FYNNEI. The CDR3 sequence: CASSEAWQTGELFF. CDR3 sequence (DNA): TGTGCCAGCAGCGAAGCGTGGCAGACCGGGGAGCTGTTTTTT.

This clone has a handful of counts. The CDR3 coding sequence is TGTGCAAGTCGCTTAGCGGAGGGCGGGGGGGACTCCTACGAGCAGTACTTC. Translated, it gives CASRLAEGGGDSYEQYF. The chain is built from TRBV12-2 and TRBJ2-7; the table calls TRBD2, which could not be checked here. TRBV12-2 corresponds to a pseudogene. This CDR3 has 17 amino acids.

This clone was counted only a few times. The junction differs from germline at one of its ends, possibly a read error. This chain joins TRBV7-9 and TRBJ2-5; D call uncertain. CDR3 size: 14 residues. The germline CDR1 and CDR2 sequences are SEHNR and FQNEAQ (reference sequence). The CDR3, as DNA: TGTTCCAGCAGCACCCGGCTGGGCGAAGAGACCCAGTACTTC. Protein sequence: CSSSTRLGEETQYF.